This T cell receptor (beta chain) was documented in a study of long-term antiretroviral therapy in people with HIV. Study-level results: In HIV, the repertoires covered a tighter span of CDR3 lengths than in controls. Blood dates from the mid-2000s to the late 2010s, possibly under older ART regimens.

Note on this clone: No antigen is known for it.

Version v3.0 of the immunoSEQ assay ran at survey level. Sequencing used immunoSEQ multiplex PCR; TCRdb keeps in-frame clones, though not all of them. The sample has 20,000 or so clones, about 74% seen once. CDR3 length equals 16 residues. V dropped 0 bases and J dropped 6; count of bases not matched to a gene: 8. Germline V CDR1 and CDR2: MRHNA, SNTAGT. J is TRBJ1-2 and V is TRBV6-4, with 9 bases lining up with TRBD1. The TCR comes from a man between 18 and 29 years old with HIV. Sequencing was performed on unsorted PBMCs, taken 0.5 years before starting antiretroviral therapy. CDR3 amino acids: CASSDSPDRGEDGYTF. The CDR3 coding sequence is TGTGCCAGCAGTGACTCCCCGGACAGGGGAGAGGATGGCTACACCTTC.